This TCR beta chain was profiled in a study of cytomegalovirus exposure and HLA in healthy donors. Study outcomes and limitations: Productive status was seen about 90% or about 30% of the time for most TCR beta V segments in an earlier analysis.

60 Vbeta and 13 Jbeta primers were used in PCR. Data came from immunoSEQ multiplex PCR; TCRdb stores just in-frame clones and leaves some out. The sample has 160,000 or so clones; roughly 80% are singletons. A word on this clone: The antigen remains unidentified.

The CDR3 consists of 15 residues. The germline V gene encodes CDR1 SGHTA and CDR2 FQGTGA. J was trimmed by 0 bases and V by 2 bases; bases with no gene match: 3. The receptor was isolated from a woman between 25 and 40 years old in good health and CMV-seronegative. The rearrangement uses TRBV7-3 and TRBJ2-7; 8 bases are a match to TRBD1. The material sequenced was PBMCs. As DNA, the CDR3 is TGTGCCAGCAGCTTAGGACAGGGAGGCTCCTACGAGCAGTACTTC. This sequence encodes CASSLGQGGSYEQYF.